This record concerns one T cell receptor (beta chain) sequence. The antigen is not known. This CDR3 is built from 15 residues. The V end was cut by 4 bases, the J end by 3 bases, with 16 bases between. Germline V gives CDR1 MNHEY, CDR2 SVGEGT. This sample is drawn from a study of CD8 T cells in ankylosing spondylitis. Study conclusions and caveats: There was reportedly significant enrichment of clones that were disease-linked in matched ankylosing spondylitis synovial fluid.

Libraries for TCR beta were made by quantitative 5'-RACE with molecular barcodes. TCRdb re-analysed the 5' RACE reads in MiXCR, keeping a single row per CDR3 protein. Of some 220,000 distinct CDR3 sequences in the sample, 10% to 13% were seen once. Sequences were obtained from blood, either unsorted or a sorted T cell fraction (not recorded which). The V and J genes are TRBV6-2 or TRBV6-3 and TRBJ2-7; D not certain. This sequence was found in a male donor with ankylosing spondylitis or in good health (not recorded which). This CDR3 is CASSCRGAGCYEQYF. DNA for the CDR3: TGTGCCAGCAGTTGCCGCGGTGCAGGTTGCTACGAGCAGTACTTC.